Relative to its sample, the clone carrying this TCR beta chain is medium-sized. These data originate in a study of immune characterization of retroperitoneal liposarcoma. TCRdb reprocessed the PCR reads with MiXCR, giving one entry per CDR3 protein. Here the sample spans about 7,600 distinct CDR3 sequences, over 40% being singletons. This CDR3 contains 19 residues. V dropped 3 bases and J dropped 4; count of bases not matched to a gene: 15. The sample consisted of tumor tissue. The rearrangement uses TRBV12-3 or TRBV12-4 and TRBJ2-1; 10 bases map to TRBD1. The TCR comes from a male donor with retroperitoneal liposarcoma. DNA of the CDR3: TGTGCCAGCAGTTTCCTTTTGACTACCGGACAGGGGGTATACAATGAGCAGTTCTTC. It codes for CASSFLLTTGQGVYNEQFF.